The present T cell receptor beta chain was sequenced within a study of cytomegalovirus exposure and HLA in healthy donors. Looking at the study overall: Researchers previously reported finding just under 120 million unique TCR beta sequences from 150 million to 200 million T cells. Notes on the study in general: Across donors, most TCRs were seen rarely, yet some public ones were widespread. Further analysis, carried out later, found HLA-associated TCR beta chains more clonally expanded than equally common other chains. There were some V segments, including TRBV6-2 and TRBV6-3, excluded as indistinguishable.

The CDR3 extends over 14 amino acids. Germline values: CDR1 SGHRS, CDR2 YFSETQ. Trimming at V came to 2 bases and at J to 7 bases, leaving 8 bases not matched to a gene. The PCR made use of 60 Vbeta and 13 Jbeta primers. The data were produced by immunoSEQ multiplex PCR, yet TCRdb's version contains in-frame clones alone and is incomplete. The sample records some 200,000 clones, 70% to 85% being singletons. As regards this clone: The antigen is not known.

The genes are TRBV5-1 and TRBJ2-7; 8 positions match TRBD1. The sequence was obtained from a boy younger than 10 in good health and CMV-seronegative. Sequenced sample: PBMCs. CDR3 bases: TGCGCCAGCAGCTTCGACAGGGGTCTAGGGGAGCAGTACTTC. Translating it yields CASSFDRGLGEQYF. Full variable domain (missing parts from reference TRBV5-1 and TRBJ2-7): KAGVTQTPRYLIKTRGQQVTLSCSPISGHRSVSWYQQTPGQGLQFLFEYFSETQRNKGNFPGRFSGRQFSNSRSEMNVSTLELGDSALYLCASSFDRGLGEQYFGPGTRLTVT.